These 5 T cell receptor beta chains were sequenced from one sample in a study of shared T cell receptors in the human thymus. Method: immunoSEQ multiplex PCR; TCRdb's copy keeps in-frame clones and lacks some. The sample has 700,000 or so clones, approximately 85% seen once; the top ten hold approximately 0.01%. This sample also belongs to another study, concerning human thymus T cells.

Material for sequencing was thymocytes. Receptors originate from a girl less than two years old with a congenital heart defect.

DNA for the CDR3: TGTGCCAGCAGCTCTTTTGGTCACAGGCCTCATCGGGCTTTCTTT. The encoded protein is CASSSFGHRPHRAFF. V and J are TRBV5-5 and TRBJ1-1, with D possibly being TRBD1 (5 bases). Trimming pared 3 bases from V and 11 bases from J, leaving 23 bases between. The CDR3 contains 15 residues. Per germline, CDR1 SGHKS and CDR2 YYEKEE (reference sequence). The full variable domain, completed using reference TRBV5-5 and TRBJ1-1, is DAGVTQSPTHLIKTRGQQVTLRCSPISGHKSVSWYQQVLGQGPQFIFQYYEKEERGRGNFPDRFSARQFPNYSSELNVNALLLGDSALYLCASSSFGHRPHRAFFGQGTRLTVV.

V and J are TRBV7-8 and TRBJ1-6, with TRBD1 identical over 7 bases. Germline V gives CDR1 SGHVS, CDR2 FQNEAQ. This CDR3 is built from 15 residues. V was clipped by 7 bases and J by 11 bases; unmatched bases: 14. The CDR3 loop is CASTPGGQALTPLHF. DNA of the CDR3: TGTGCCAGCACCCCAGGCGGACAGGCCCTAACACCCCTCCACTTT.

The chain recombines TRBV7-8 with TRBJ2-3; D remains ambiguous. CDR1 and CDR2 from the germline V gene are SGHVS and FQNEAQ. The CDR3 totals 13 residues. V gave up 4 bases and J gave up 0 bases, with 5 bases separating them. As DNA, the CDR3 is TGTGCCAGCAGCTCCCCTAGCACAGATACGCAGTATTTT. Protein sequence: CASSSPSTDTQYF.

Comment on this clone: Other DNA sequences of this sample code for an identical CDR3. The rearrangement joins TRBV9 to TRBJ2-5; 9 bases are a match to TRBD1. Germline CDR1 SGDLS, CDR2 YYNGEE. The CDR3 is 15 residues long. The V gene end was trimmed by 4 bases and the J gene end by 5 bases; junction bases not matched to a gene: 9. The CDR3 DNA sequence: TGTGCCAGCAGCACGCTGGGACAGGGAGGGGAGACCCAGTACTTC. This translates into CASSTLGQGGETQYF.

The CDR3 bases are TGTGCCAGCAGCTTAGCGACAGGGAGAATGAACACTGAAGCTTTCTTT. It encodes CASSLATGRMNTEAFF. The rearrangement joins TRBV7-9 to TRBJ1-1, with 7 bases matching TRBD1. The CDR3 spans 16 residues. V shed 0 bases, J shed 0 bases, and the junction held 4 bases outside the gene matches. Germline CDR1 reads SEHNR; CDR2 reads FQNEAQ (reference sequence).